This entry is about one TCR beta chain. V was clipped by 4 bases and J by 8 bases, with 15 bases between them. Germline values: CDR1 SGHRS, CDR2 YFSETQ. This CDR3 is built from 14 residues. The data were taken from a study of shared clonotypes between healthy human individuals. Data came from immunoSEQ multiplex PCR; TCRdb stores just in-frame clones and leaves some out. The repertoire has 2.5 million or so clones, roughly nine tenths of them found once; the top ten carry 0.11% to 0.15%. The material sequenced was naive CD4+ T cells sorted from blood. Stated subset: CD45RA+ positively selected. This sequence joins TRBV5-1 and TRBJ1-4; TRBD1 might be the D (6 bases). The sequence was obtained from a man between 18 and 29 years old in good health. The CDR3 reads CASSIQGPGEKLFF. The CDR3 region has the DNA TGCGCCAGCAGCATACAGGGACCGGGCGAAAAACTGTTTTTT.